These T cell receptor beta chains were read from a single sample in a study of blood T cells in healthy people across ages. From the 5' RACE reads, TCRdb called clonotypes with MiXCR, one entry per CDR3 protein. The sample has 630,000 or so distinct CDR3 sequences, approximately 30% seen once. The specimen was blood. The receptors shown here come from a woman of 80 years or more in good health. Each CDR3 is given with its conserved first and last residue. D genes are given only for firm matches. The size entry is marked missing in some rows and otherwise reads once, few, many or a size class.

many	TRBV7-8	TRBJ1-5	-	TGTGCCAGCAGCTTAGTGCGGCCAGGGAACTTAGTTACTCAGCCCCAGCATTTT	CASSLVRPGNLVTQPQHF
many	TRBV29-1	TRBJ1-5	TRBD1	TGCAGCGTGGGACAGGGGGTCGGTCAGCCCCAGCATTTT	CSVGQGVGQPQHF
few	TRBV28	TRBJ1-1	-	TGTGCCAGCAGTCTTTTTACAGGAGAAGCTTTCTTT	CASSLFTGEAFF
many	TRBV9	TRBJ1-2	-	TGTGCCAGCAGCGTTGATATCCAGGGCTATGGCTACACCTTC	CASSVDIQGYGYTF
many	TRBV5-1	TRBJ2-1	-	TGCGCCAGCAGCTCCCGGCGGCAGAACTACAATGAGCAGTTCTTC	CASSSRRQNYNEQFF
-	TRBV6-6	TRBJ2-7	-	TGTGCCAGCAGCCGCGCCTATGACTACGAGCAGTACTTC	CASSRAYDYEQYF
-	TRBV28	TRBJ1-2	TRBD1	TGTGCCAGCCGAACGGGGACAGGGGGTTGGGGCTACACCTTC	CASRTGTGGWGYTF
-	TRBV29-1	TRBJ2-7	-	TGCAGCGTTGGGGTAGCGGCCTACGAGCAGTACTTC	CSVGVAAYEQYF
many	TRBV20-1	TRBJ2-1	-	TGCAGTGCTCAGAGCTCGGGTGAGCAGTTCTTC	CSAQSSGEQFF
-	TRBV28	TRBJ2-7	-	TGTGCCAGCAGTTTGGTCAGGGGCCCCTACGAGCAGTACTTC	CASSLVRGPYEQYF
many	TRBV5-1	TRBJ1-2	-	TGCGCCAGCAGCTTTGGGTGGACAGACGATGGCTACACCTTC	CASSFGWTDDGYTF
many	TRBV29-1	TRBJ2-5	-	TGCGGCGCCCGAGTCCCCCGAGGGGAGACCCAGTACTTC	CGARVPRGETQYF
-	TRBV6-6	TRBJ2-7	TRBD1	TGTGCCAGCAGCGAAGACCGGGACAGGGACACCTACGAGCAGTACTTC	CASSEDRDRDTYEQYF
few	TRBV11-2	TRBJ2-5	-	TGTGCCAGCAGCCCGTCGGGCAGGGCAGGAGAGACCCAGTACTTC	CASSPSGRAGETQYF
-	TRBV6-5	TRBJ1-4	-	TGTGCCAGCAGTCAGACGGACCTAAATGAAAAACTGTTTTTT	CASSQTDLNEKLFF
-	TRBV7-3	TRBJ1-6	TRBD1	TGTGCCAGCAGCCCCCAGACAGGGATTAATTCACCCCTCCACTTT	CASSPQTGINSPLHF
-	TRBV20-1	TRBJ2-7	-	TGCAGTGCTAGAGGAACGCGGGACTCCTACGAGCAGTACTTC	CSARGTRDSYEQYF
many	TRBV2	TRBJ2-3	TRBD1	TGTGCCAGCAGGGACAGGACCAACACAGATACGCAGTATTTT	CASRDRTNTDTQYF
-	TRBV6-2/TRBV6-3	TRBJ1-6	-	TGTGCCAGCAGCTCCCTGCGTGATTCACCCCTCCACTTT	CASSSLRDSPLHF
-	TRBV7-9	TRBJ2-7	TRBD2	TGTGCCAGCAGGGGACTAGCGGGCTCCTACGAGCGGTACTTC	CASRGLAGSYERYF
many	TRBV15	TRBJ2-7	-	TGTGCCACCAGCAGAGTCGCCAGGGGGGCCTACGAGCAGTACTTC	CATSRVARGAYEQYF
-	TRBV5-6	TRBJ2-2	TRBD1	TGTGCCAGCAGCTTGGTAGGGGGCAAGGTGTCCGGGGAGCTGTTTTTT	CASSLVGGKVSGELFF
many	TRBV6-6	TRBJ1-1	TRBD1	TGTGCCAGCAGTAGGGCCAGGGGGAGAGATAACACTGAAGCTTTCTTT	CASSRARGRDNTEAFF
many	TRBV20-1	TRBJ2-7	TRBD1	TGCAGTGCTGCGGGACAGGGGGACGAGCAGTACTTC	CSAAGQGDEQYF
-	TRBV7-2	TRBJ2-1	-	TGTGCCAGCAGCTTAAGGGTAGGAAATGAGCAGTTCTTC	CASSLRVGNEQFF
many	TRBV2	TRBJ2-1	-	TGTGCCAGCAGTGAAGCTTTTGACAATGAGCAGTTCTTC	CASSEAFDNEQFF
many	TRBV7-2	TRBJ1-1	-	TGTGCCAGCAGCTTAGTGGCCACCAACACTGAAGCTTTCTTT	CASSLVATNTEAFF
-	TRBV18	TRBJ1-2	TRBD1	TGTGCCAGCTCACCAGAGGCCAGGGGGGGATATGGCTACACCTTC	CASSPEARGGYGYTF
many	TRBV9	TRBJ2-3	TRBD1	TGTGCCAGCAGCGTTCAGGGGGCAGATACGCAGTATTTT	CASSVQGADTQYF
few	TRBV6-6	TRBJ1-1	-	TGTGCCAGCAGTTACTCTGGTTGGGCTGAAGCTTTCTTT	CASSYSGWAEAFF
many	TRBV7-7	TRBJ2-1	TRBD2	TGTGCTAGCAGCTTAGAGGAACTAGCGGGTGAGCAGTTCTTC	CASSLEELAGEQFF
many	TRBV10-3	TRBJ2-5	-	TGTGCCATCAGTGGGGGAGAGACCCAGTACTTC	CAISGGETQYF
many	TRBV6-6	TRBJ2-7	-	TGTGCCAGCAGATCCTCGGACTATTCCGAGCAGTACTTC	CASRSSDYSEQYF
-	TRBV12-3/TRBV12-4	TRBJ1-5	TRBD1	TGTGCCAGCAGGGCCCCCGGGACAGGGAGTCAGCCCCAGCATTTT	CASRAPGTGSQPQHF
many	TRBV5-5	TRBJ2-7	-	TGTGCCAGCAGCGCCCGACAGATCTCCTACGAGCAGTACTTC	CASSARQISYEQYF
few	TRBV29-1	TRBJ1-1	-	TGCAGCGTCGCGGTCGGCAGTATGAACACTGAAGCTTTCTTT	CSVAVGSMNTEAFF
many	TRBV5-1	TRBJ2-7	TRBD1	TGCGCCAGCAGCTTCCGGGACAGGGGACCCTACGAGCAGTACTTC	CASSFRDRGPYEQYF
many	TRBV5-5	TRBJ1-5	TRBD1	TGTGCCAGCAGTTGGGACAGCTATAGCAATCAGCCCCAGCATTTT	CASSWDSYSNQPQHF
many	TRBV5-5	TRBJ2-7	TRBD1	TGTGCCAGCAGTGACAGGGGGGTCGCCTACGAGCAGTACTTC	CASSDRGVAYEQYF
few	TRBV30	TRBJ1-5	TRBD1	TGTGCCTCCACGGGACAGGGGGCCGGTCAGCCCCAGCATTTT	CASTGQGAGQPQHF
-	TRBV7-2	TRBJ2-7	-	TGTGTCAGCAGCTTATTTTCGCAGGACTACGAGCAGTACTTC	CVSSLFSQDYEQYF
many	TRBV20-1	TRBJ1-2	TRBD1	TGCAGTGCACCTGGACAGGGATTATCTGGCTACACCTTC	CSAPGQGLSGYTF